Sequencing of this T cell receptor (beta chain) was carried out in a study of cytomegalovirus exposure and HLA in healthy donors. This table comes from immunoSEQ multiplex PCR, and its TCRdb copy is limited to in-frame clones, with some not included. The sample has 120,000 or so clones, approximately 92% seen once; the top ten hold approximately 1.1%. J was trimmed by 8 bases and V by 5 bases; bases with no gene match: 12. This CDR3 has 15 amino acids. Per germline, CDR1 KGHSH and CDR2 LQKENI. J is TRBJ2-1 and V is TRBV18, with TRBD2 matching 7 bases. This clonotype was obtained from a woman younger than 35 in good health and CMV-seronegative. Material: PBMCs. Here the CDR3 reads CASSELSGALHEQFF. The CDR3 DNA reads as TGTGCCAGCTCAGAACTGAGCGGGGCTTTGCATGAGCAGTTCTTC.